Shown below are 9 T cell receptor beta chains from a single sample sequenced in a study of T cell repertoires in cytomegalovirus infection. These receptors' targets are unknown. TCRdb used MiXCR to reprocess the reads, holding one entry per CDR3 protein. The sample has over 50,000 distinct CDR3 sequences; around 21% are singletons. Sequencing was performed on CD8+ T cells from cultured PBMCs, taken from culture after CMV antigen stimulation. The receptors here all came from a human donor in good health (CMV status not recorded). Some clones in this sample may be carry-over from other donors' samples.

This clonotype was seen at least ten times. The CDR3: CASSPARAGELFF. The CDR3 coding sequence is TGTGCCAGCAGCCCCGCCCGGGCCGGGGAGCTGTTTTTT. The gene calls are TRBV7-8 and TRBJ2-2; D unresolved. Germline V gene sequence: CDR1 SGHVS, CDR2 FQNEAQ. The CDR3 extends over 13 amino acids. V shed 5 bases and J shed 6 bases, with 10 bases lying between them.

This clonotype showed up just once. Its ends do not fully match the called genes, so a read error is possible. The genes are TRBV10-2 and TRBJ2-6; 10 bases agree with TRBD1. CDR1 WSHSY and CDR2 SAAADI come from the germline V gene. CDR3 length: 14 residues. The CDR3 reads CAIRQGAGANGLTF. CDR3 nucleotides: TGCGCCATCCGACAGGGGGCTGGGGCCAACGGCCTGACTTTC.

The chain joins TRBV6-2 or TRBV6-3 to TRBJ1-5; 8 bases map to TRBD1. J gave up 0 bases and V 4 bases, and 8 bases lay outside the gene matches. Germline CDR1 and CDR2: MNHEY and SVGEGT. The CDR3 has 17 residues. CDR3 sequence: CASSSIWDRNSNQPQHF. CDR3 DNA: TGTGCCAGCAGTTCAATATGGGACAGGAATAGCAATCAGCCCCAGCATTTT.

This chain connects TRBV19 to TRBJ2-7; 12 bases map to TRBD2. Trimming removed 1 base from V and 0 bases from J; junction bases left unmatched: 7. The CDR3 loop spans 18 amino acids. CDR1 and CDR2 from the germline V gene are LNHDA and SQIVND (reference sequence). In nucleotides, the CDR3 is TGTGCCAGTAGTATAGTTCAGACTAGCGGGGGTGTCTCCTACGAGCAGTACTTC. This codes for CASSIVQTSGGVSYEQYF.

This clonotype was detected only a few times. This chain connects TRBV4-1 to TRBJ2-7, with D uncertain. The V end was cut by 4 bases, the J end by 6 bases, with 10 bases between. CDR3 length equals 12 residues. CDR1 is MGHRA, CDR2 YSYEKL, per germline. CDR3 bases: TGCGCCAGCAGCCCGACTGGTGGCGAGCAGTACTTC. Translating gives CASSPTGGEQYF.

This clonotype turned up a few times. The chain uses TRBV5-6 and TRBJ1-5, with 7 bases identical to TRBD1. The CDR3 consists of 16 residues. Per germline, CDR1 SGHDT and CDR2 YYEEEE. The V segment lost 4 bases and the J segment 3 bases; nucleotides outside the gene matches: 10. Written as DNA, the CDR3 is TGTGCCAGCAGCCTGATGGGCAGGGGGGCCAATCAGCCCCAGCATTTT. Residues: CASSLMGRGANQPQHF.

This clonotype was seen a handful of times. This rearrangement joins TRBV19 to TRBJ1-5, with D unclear. This CDR3 has 12 residues. The ends were cut back, 2 bases at V and 7 bases at J, with 6 bases in the middle. Germline V lookup: CDR1 LNHDA, CDR2 SQIVND (reference sequence). This chain's CDR3 is CASSISTQPQHF. In DNA, the CDR3 is TGTGCCAGTAGTATATCTACGCAGCCCCAGCATTTT. The full variable domain, completed using reference TRBV19 and TRBJ1-5, is DGGITQSPKYLFRKEGQNVTLSCEQNLNHDAMYWYRQDPGQGLRLIYYSQIVNDFQKGDIAEGYSVSREKKESFPLTVTSAQKNPTAFYLCASSISTQPQHFGDGTRLSIL.

The CDR3: CASSFWTSGGAPSREQYF. DNA of the CDR3: TGTGCCAGCAGCTTTTGGACTAGCGGGGGGGCCCCCTCTCGGGAGCAGTACTTC. The chain links TRBV7-9 to TRBJ2-7, with TRBD2 matching over 15 bases. The ends lost 3 bases at V and 7 bases at J; junction bases unmatched: 13. Germline-derived CDR1 and CDR2 are SEHNR and FQNEAQ (reference sequence). The length of the CDR3 is 18 residues.

In its sample, this clonotype was seen a few times. J is TRBJ2-5 and V is TRBV7-2; D call uncertain. Trimming shortened V by 6 bases and J by 0 bases, and 20 bases separated the two germline ends. The germline CDR1 and CDR2 sequences are SGHTA and FQGNSA. The CDR3 runs to 17 residues. The CDR3 spells CASSLLTGPRYQETQYF. In DNA, the CDR3 is TGTGCCAGCAGTCTACTTACCGGACCGAGGTACCAAGAGACCCAGTACTTC. Together with reference TRBV7-2 and TRBJ2-5, the CDR3 gives the full variable domain: GAGVSQSPSNKVTEKGKDVELRCDPISGHTALYWYRQSLGQGLEFLIYFQGNSAPDKSGLPSDRFSAERTGGSVSTLTIQRTQQEDSAVYLCASSLLTGPRYQETQYFGPGTRLLVL.